This T cell receptor (beta chain) stems from a study of control samples from healthy donors and cancer patients. The protocol was immunoSEQ multiplex PCR, while the TCRdb copy is restricted to in-frame clones and leaves out a portion. This sample has 75,000 to 90,000 clones, with roughly 86% found just once. Trimming took off 10 bases at V and 5 bases at J, with 14 bases between the two ends. The CDR3 runs to 13 residues. CDR1 and CDR2 from the germline V gene are KGHDR and SFDVKD. The V call is TRBV24-1, the J call TRBJ2-4, with D possibly being TRBD1 or TRBD2 (5 bases each). Input material: blood. The receptor was derived from a man aged 25 to 40 in good health. The DNA for the CDR3 is TGTGCCACAGCTAGCCGGGACGAAAACATTCAGTACTTC. Residues: CATASRDENIQYF.